A single sample gave rise to the 25 T cell receptor beta chains below, sequenced in a study of T-cell memory formation after mild COVID-19. MiXCR, run by TCRdb on the 5' RACE reads, gives a single entry per CDR3 protein. The sample records about 140,000 distinct CDR3 sequences, 13% to 15% being singletons. Sequencing used PBMCs or a T cell subset sorted from them (not recorded which). The source of these receptors is an adult woman who had mild COVID-19 (a few samples of this study predate the infection). Cell type and time point are not known.

The rearrangement uses TRBV27 and TRBJ1-1; possibly TRBD1 for D (6 bases). This CDR3 spans 13 amino acids. Trimming took 6 bases from V and 6 from J, leaving 14 bases between them. Germline CDR1 MNHEY, CDR2 SMNVEV (reference sequence). In nucleotides, the CDR3 is TGTGCCAGCAGGAAACGAGGACAGTCTGAAGCTTTCTTT. Amino acid sequence: CASRKRGQSEAFF.

This clonotype was observed a handful of times. The chain couples TRBV5-1 to TRBJ2-7; 8 bases match TRBD1. Germline loops: CDR1 SGHRS, CDR2 YFSETQ. The CDR3 length is 14 residues. V gave up 3 bases and J gave up 3 bases; unmatched junction bases: 5. The CDR3 DNA reads TGCGCCAGCAGCTCCCCGGGACAGGACTACGAGCAGTACTTC. Its translation: CASSSPGQDYEQYF.

This clonotype has only a few counts. The chain is built from TRBV27 and TRBJ1-3; a weak D match, TRBD1 (5 bases). Looked up from germline, CDR1 is MNHEY and CDR2 is SMNVEV (reference sequence). With 4 bases removed from V and 3 bases from J, the gap between germline ends came to 13 bases. There are 15 residues in the CDR3. CDR3 sequence: CASSSGAHLGNTIYF. CDR3 in DNA: TGTGCCAGCAGTTCCGGGGCTCATCTTGGAAACACCATATATTTT.

V and J are TRBV10-3 and TRBJ1-5; D ambiguous. Per the germline V gene, CDR1 is ENHRY and CDR2 is SYGVKD. V was pared by 10 bases and J by 2 bases, with 18 bases between. There are 15 residues in the CDR3. The DNA of the CDR3 is TGTGCCACAGCGGGGTCCTCGAGTGGCAATCAGCCCCAGCATTTT. This sequence encodes CATAGSSSGNQPQHF.

A few counts support this clonotype. The chain joins TRBV6-6 to TRBJ2-1; TRBD2 agrees at 14 bases. Germline-derived CDR1 and CDR2 are MNHNY and SVGAGI (reference sequence). The CDR3 is made up of 16 amino acids. The junction had 14 bases not matched to a gene; V was cut back by 7 bases and J by 12 bases. The CDR3: CASTGLAGATYSGQFF. DNA for the CDR3: TGTGCCAGCACGGGACTAGCGGGAGCCACCTACAGCGGGCAGTTCTTC.

The chain joins TRBV7-9 to TRBJ2-1, with 8 bases lining up with TRBD2. V shed 1 base, J shed 7 bases, and the junction held 3 bases outside the gene matches. Germline V gene sequence: CDR1 SEHNR, CDR2 FQNEAQ (reference sequence). This CDR3 contains 14 residues. The CDR3, as DNA: TGTGCCAGCAGCTTAGGAGGACTAGCAAATGAGCAGTTCTTC. Its translation: CASSLGGLANEQFF.

This clonotype was seen many times. The CDR3 nucleotides read TGTGCCAGCAGTTTATCCAACTACAATGAGCAGTTCTTC. Its translation: CASSLSNYNEQFF. The rearrangement uses TRBV27 and TRBJ2-1; no clear D. Per germline, CDR1 MNHEY and CDR2 SMNVEV (reference sequence). This CDR3 spans 13 amino acids. Trimming left V 0 bases short and J 3 bases short, with 3 bases between.

The gene calls are TRBV20-1 and TRBJ2-1; possible D gene TRBD2, 5 bases. The V end lost 0 bases, the J end lost 2 bases, and 14 bases lay between the germline ends. Germline V gene sequence: CDR1 DFQATT, CDR2 SNEGSKA (reference sequence). CDR3 size: 16 residues. CDR3 loop: CSAREVGGLAYNEQFF. DNA of the CDR3: TGCAGTGCTAGAGAGGTCGGCGGGTTAGCCTACAATGAGCAGTTCTTC.

This clonotype was counted at least ten times. This chain links TRBV12-3 or TRBV12-4 with TRBJ2-3; 16 bases are a match to TRBD2. The J segment lost 2 bases and the V segment lost 7 bases, leaving 6 bases of the junction unmatched. CDR3 size: 17 residues. CDR3 sequence: CASMTGTSGGATDTQYF. The CDR3 coding sequence is TGTGCCAGCATGACCGGGACTAGCGGGGGGGCCACAGATACGCAGTATTTT.

This clonotype was recorded a few times. The rearrangement joins TRBV7-2 to TRBJ1-6; no clear D. The CDR3 extends over 13 amino acids. The V gene's germline CDR1 is SGHTA and CDR2 FQGNSA. V lost 5 bases and J 11 bases, leaving 13 bases between the germline ends. CDR3 sequence reads: CASSPLPEAPLHF. The DNA for the CDR3 is TGTGCCAGCAGCCCCCTTCCGGAGGCACCCCTCCACTTT.

This clonotype appeared a few times. The genes are TRBV7-6 and TRBJ2-3, with TRBD1 matching over 8 bases. The CDR3 has 15 amino acids. Unmatched junction bases numbered 4, after V lost 5 bases and J lost 0 bases. CDR1 is SGHVS, CDR2 FNYEAQ, per germline. CDR3 residues: CASSPWTGSTDTQYF. The CDR3 nucleotides read TGTGCCAGCAGCCCCTGGACAGGGAGCACAGATACGCAGTATTTT.

CDR3: CASSYVAGEITGELFF. In nucleotides, the CDR3 is TGTGCCAGCAGTTACGTAGCGGGAGAAATCACCGGGGAGCTGTTTTTT. The chain employs TRBV6-5 and TRBJ2-2, with TRBD2 matching 9 bases. CDR1 is MNHEY and CDR2 is SVGAGI in the germline V gene. V lost 2 bases to trimming and J lost 4 bases; unmatched junction nucleotides: 5. The CDR3 loop spans 16 amino acids.

The J gene is TRBJ2-1, the V gene TRBV6-5; 10 bases line up with TRBD2. Germline loops: CDR1 MNHEY, CDR2 SVGAGI. V gave up 6 bases and J gave up 8 bases; unmatched junction bases: 7. This CDR3 is 14 amino acids long. Here the CDR3 reads CASRSGRARDEQFF. The CDR3 region has the DNA TGTGCCAGCAGAAGCGGGAGGGCCCGGGATGAGCAGTTCTTC.

This clonotype was detected only a few times. This chain joins TRBV11-3 and TRBJ1-2, with 7 bases fitting TRBD1. This CDR3 contains 15 residues. Trimming cost V 2 bases and J 8 bases; bases outside gene matches: 11. The germline V gene encodes CDR1 SGHNT and CDR2 YENEEA. CDR3 sequence (DNA): TGTGCCAGCAGCTTAATGGGGGAGACACAGGGGGGCTACACCTTC. This encodes CASSLMGETQGGYTF.

The V call is TRBV12-3 or TRBV12-4, the J call TRBJ2-7, with a possible D match to TRBD2 (5 bases). V dropped 5 bases and J dropped 3 bases, with 20 bases sitting between them. This CDR3 has 16 amino acids. The CDR3 nucleotides are TGTGCCAGCAGTCCCAAGAAGTCGGGGAAAGGCTACGAGCAGTACTTC. Translation: CASSPKKSGKGYEQYF.

The chain is built from TRBV28 and TRBJ2-7; D not certain. Germline CDR1 reads MDHEN; CDR2 reads SYDVKM. Trimming removed 0 bases from V and 4 bases from J, with 16 bases in between. The CDR3 has 16 residues. The CDR3 spells CASSLWSAGSLYEQYF. The DNA of the CDR3 is TGTGCCAGCAGTTTATGGTCGGCAGGTTCGTTATACGAGCAGTACTTC.

This clonotype was counted between two and nine times. V is TRBV27 and J is TRBJ2-1, with 10 bases lining up with TRBD1. The CDR3 has 15 residues. V lost 6 bases, J lost 2 bases, and 4 bases stayed unmatched. CDR1 MNHEY and CDR2 SMNVEV come from the germline V gene (reference sequence). CDR3 coding DNA: TGTGCCAGCAGCATCGGGACAGGGGCCTACAATGAGCAGTTCTTC. This codes for CASSIGTGAYNEQFF.

This clonotype was observed a few times. V is TRBV6-2 or TRBV6-3 and J is TRBJ2-7; 8 bases match TRBD2. The CDR3 is 14 residues long. Germline loops: CDR1 MNHEY, CDR2 SVGEGT. V trimming: 6 bases; J trimming: 6 bases; junction bases outside the gene matches: 10. CDR3 DNA sequence: TGTGCCAGCAGCGAAGCGGGAGCGACCCTCGAGCAGTACTTC. Protein product: CASSEAGATLEQYF.

This rearrangement joins TRBV19 to TRBJ2-1, with D possibly being TRBD2 (6 bases). The CDR3 has 16 amino acids. Germline V gene data show CDR1 as LNHDA and CDR2 as SQIVND (reference sequence). The V gene lost 11 bases and the J gene lost 9 bases, with 29 bases spanning the gap. The CDR3 protein is CASTPDLAPTGSEQFF. The CDR3 nucleotides are TGTGCCTCCACCCCCGACTTAGCCCCAACCGGGAGTGAGCAGTTCTTC.

This clonotype was found many times. The V and J genes are TRBV25-1 and TRBJ2-3; either TRBD1 or TRBD2 may fit D (5 bases each). The CDR3 runs to 15 residues. V was cut by 7 bases and J by 3 bases, with 17 bases left in between. In germline, CDR1 is MGHDK, CDR2 SYGVNS. CDR3 region: CASTRGRGETDTQYF. Written as DNA, the CDR3 is TGTGCCAGCACTCGAGGGAGAGGGGAGACAGATACGCAGTATTTT.

The V call is TRBV7-9, the J call TRBJ2-1; no clear D gene. Deletions cut 10 bases from V and 0 bases from J, with 13 bases between. The length of the CDR3 is 14 residues. Germline CDR1 reads SEHNR; CDR2 reads FQNEAQ (reference sequence). The CDR3, as DNA: TGTGCCACCCGAACCGGAAGCTCCTACAATGAGCAGTTCTTC. Translation: CATRTGSSYNEQFF.

The rearrangement uses TRBV2 and TRBJ1-5, with D unclear. Looked up from germline, CDR1 is SNHLY and CDR2 is FYNNEI. This CDR3 is built from 14 residues. Trimming cost V 1 base and J 2 bases, with 6 bases left between them. The DNA for the CDR3 is TGTGCCAGCAGTGAAGTATCTGGCAATCAGCCCCAGCATTTT. Amino acids: CASSEVSGNQPQHF. Variable domain in full (rest from reference TRBV2 and TRBJ1-5): EPEVTQTPSHQVTQMGQEVILRCVPISNHLYFYWYRQILGQKVEFLVSFYNNEISEKSEIFDDQFSVERPDGSNFTLKIRSTKLEDSAMYFCASSEVSGNQPQHFGDGTRLSIL.

This clonotype has just a few counts. The V call is TRBV13, the J call TRBJ2-5; 11 nucleotides line up with TRBD2. Germline-derived CDR1 and CDR2 are PRHDT and FYEKMQ (reference sequence). The CDR3 loop spans 16 amino acids. After removal of 5 bases from V and 3 bases from J, the junction contained 8 bases not matched to a gene. The CDR3 DNA reads as TGTGCCAGCAGCCCGGTAGCGGGGGGGCAAGAAGAGACCCAGTACTTC. Residues: CASSPVAGGQEETQYF.

This chain connects TRBV7-9 to TRBJ2-1; 7 nucleotides agree with TRBD2. Trimming removed 5 bases from V and 0 bases from J; junction bases left unmatched: 19. Per the germline V gene, CDR1 is SEHNR and CDR2 is FQNEAQ (reference sequence). The CDR3 is 20 amino acids. The CDR3 loop is CASSQPFGTTPTSSYNEQFF. The CDR3 nucleotides read TGTGCCAGCAGCCAACCCTTCGGGACTACACCCACCAGCTCCTACAATGAGCAGTTCTTC.

This clonotype showed up just a few times. The chain links TRBV10-3 to TRBJ1-1; no firm D call. Germline V gene data show CDR1 as ENHRY and CDR2 as SYGVKD. The CDR3 extends over 14 amino acids. The V end was cut by 3 bases, the J end by 3 bases, with 11 bases between. In DNA, the CDR3 is TGTGCCATCAGTGACAGGATTTTTGACACTGAAGCTTTCTTT. As protein: CAISDRIFDTEAFF.